The 20 T cell receptor beta chains in this list originate from one sample, sequenced in a study of shared clonotypes between healthy human individuals. Data came from immunoSEQ multiplex PCR; TCRdb stores just in-frame clones and leaves some out. The table records over a million clones, approximately 98.5% of them present only once. Sequenced: naive CD4+ T cells sorted from blood. Subset denoted: CD45RA+ positively selected. The receptors derive from a man aged 30 to 39 in good health.

CDR3 sequence: CASSFTPVKLFF. Written as DNA, the CDR3 is TGTGCCAGCAGTTTCACCCCGGTAAAACTGTTTTTT. V and J are TRBV28 and TRBJ1-4, with D hard to call. V lost 3 bases and J 10 bases, leaving 9 bases between the germline ends. There are 12 residues in the CDR3. Germline V gene sequence: CDR1 MDHEN, CDR2 SYDVKM.

The V call is TRBV27, the J call TRBJ2-7; possibly TRBD1 for D (6 bases). This CDR3 is 14 amino acids long. V gave up 2 bases and J gave up 2 bases, with 10 bases separating them. The germline gives CDR1 MNHEY, CDR2 SMNVEV (reference sequence). The CDR3 loop reads CASSLRDNPYEQYF. The DNA for the CDR3 is TGTGCCAGCAGTTTAAGGGACAATCCCTACGAGCAGTACTTC.

The CDR3 DNA follows: TGTGCCAGCAGCACGAGGACCGAAAATGAGCAGTTCTTC. This codes for CASSTRTENEQFF. This chain uses TRBV9 with TRBJ2-1; no clear D. The germline gives CDR1 SGDLS, CDR2 YYNGEE. The CDR3 spans 13 residues. With 4 bases removed from V and 7 bases from J, the gap between germline ends came to 12 bases.

The CDR3 bases are TGTGCCAGCAGCTCCCGCAGGGTGGCCACTGAAGCTTTCTTT. Protein sequence: CASSSRRVATEAFF. The chain joins TRBV7-9 to TRBJ1-1, with D perhaps matching TRBD1 (5 bases). This CDR3 has 14 amino acids. Per germline, CDR1 SEHNR and CDR2 FQNEAQ (reference sequence). The ends were cut back, 4 bases at V and 4 bases at J, with 13 bases in the middle.

This chain connects TRBV7-2 to TRBJ2-7; 9 bases map to TRBD1. Germline lookup yields CDR1 SGHTA and CDR2 FQGNSA. V lost 5 bases, J lost 7 bases, and 12 bases stayed unmatched. This CDR3 is 15 amino acids long. The CDR3 spells CASSQQTGTGREQYF. The CDR3, as DNA: TGTGCCAGCAGCCAACAAACCGGGACAGGGCGTGAGCAGTACTTC.

For the CDR3, the DNA is TGTGCCAGCAGCTTAGGAGGGGGCGGTGGAAACACCATATATTTT. It encodes CASSLGGGGGNTIYF. The chain carries TRBV5-4 and TRBJ1-3; 7 bases are shared with TRBD1. V was pared by 2 bases and J by 3 bases, with 5 bases of the junction left unmatched. The CDR3 has 15 amino acids. CDR1 SGHNT and CDR2 YYREEE come from the germline V gene (reference sequence).

This rearrangement joins TRBV11-3 to TRBJ2-1; D may be TRBD2 (5 bases). CDR1 and CDR2 from the germline V gene are SGHNT and YENEEA. Deletions cut 3 bases from V and 7 bases from J, with 10 bases between. This CDR3 comprises 13 residues. The CDR3 sequence is CASSLGGENEQFF. As DNA, the CDR3 is TGTGCCAGCAGCTTGGGTGGGGAGAATGAGCAGTTCTTC.

This chain uses TRBV13 with TRBJ2-5; TRBD2 might be the D (5 bases). V lost 11 bases and J lost 2, with 21 bases in between. Germline V lookup: CDR1 PRHDT, CDR2 FYEKMQ (reference sequence). This CDR3 has 15 residues. This chain's CDR3 is CAAGNAGFLQETQYF. As DNA, the CDR3 is TGTGCCGCTGGAAACGCGGGCTTTCTACAAGAGACCCAGTACTTC.

The chain combines TRBV9 with TRBJ1-2; 7 nucleotides line up with TRBD1. The CDR3 length is 14 residues. V shed 3 bases and J 0 bases; nucleotides not matched to a gene: 2. Germline CDR1 SGDLS, CDR2 YYNGEE. In nucleotides, the CDR3 is TGTGCCAGCAGCGCCGGGACAGCTAACTATGGCTACACCTTC. It translates to CASSAGTANYGYTF.

This chain uses TRBV28 with TRBJ2-1; TRBD2 matches 9 bases. This CDR3 is 16 amino acids long. V was clipped by 4 bases and J by 2 bases; unmatched bases: 6. Germline CDR1 is MDHEN and CDR2 is SYDVKM. In DNA, the CDR3 is TGTGCCAGCAGTTCTCTACTAGCGGGTACCTACAATGAGCAGTTCTTC. This sequence encodes CASSSLLAGTYNEQFF.

This sequence joins TRBV5-4 and TRBJ2-7, with 9 bases lining up with TRBD1. V gave up 4 bases and J gave up 2 bases; unmatched junction bases: 7. The CDR3 contains 15 residues. CDR1 and CDR2 (germline): SGHNT, YYREEE (reference sequence). CDR3 sequence (DNA): TGTGCCAGCAGCGTCTACAGGGGGCGAACCTACGAGCAGTACTTC. Protein product: CASSVYRGRTYEQYF.

For the CDR3, the DNA is TGCGCCAGCAGCTTGGACAGGGGTGGCGAGCAGTACTTC. Translating it yields CASSLDRGGEQYF. This chain joins TRBV5-1 and TRBJ2-7; 7 bases agree with TRBD1. There are 13 residues in the CDR3. The trim removed 0 bases at V and 6 bases at J, leaving 3 bases unmatched. Per the germline V gene, CDR1 is SGHRS and CDR2 is YFSETQ.

The genes are TRBV27 and TRBJ2-5; D ambiguous. Between the trimmed V and J ends, which lost 11 bases and 3 bases, there was a span of 10 bases. CDR1 MNHEY and CDR2 SMNVEV come from the germline V gene (reference sequence). The CDR3 runs to 11 residues. The CDR3 DNA reads as TGTGCCCTTTGGACGAAAGAGACCCAGTACTTC. As protein: CALWTKETQYF.

This rearrangement joins TRBV4-3 to TRBJ2-7; TRBD2 might be the D (8 bases). Germline V gene data show CDR1 as LGHNA and CDR2 as YSLEER. The CDR3 is 16 amino acids. The ends were cut back, 4 bases at V and 3 bases at J, with 19 bases in the middle. The CDR3 sequence is CASSRGGTVRDYEQYF. The CDR3 bases are TGCGCCAGCAGCCGCGGGGGGACAGTGAGGGACTACGAGCAGTACTTC.

This chain links TRBV27 with TRBJ2-7; TRBD1 might be the D (6 bases). The CDR3 extends over 16 amino acids. Looked up from germline, CDR1 is MNHEY and CDR2 is SMNVEV (reference sequence). Trimming stripped 0 bases from V and 5 bases from J, with 17 bases between. The CDR3 sequence: CASSLSGALPWDEQYF. Written as DNA, the CDR3 is TGTGCCAGCAGTTTATCGGGGGCCCTCCCTTGGGACGAGCAGTACTTC.

The V and J genes are TRBV4-1 and TRBJ1-5; no clear D. Trimming removed 1 base at V and 7 bases at J, with 8 bases between. CDR3 length: 13 residues. The germline V gene has CDR1 MGHRA and CDR2 YSYEKL. As DNA, the CDR3 is TGCGCCAGCAGCCAAGTTGGGGTCCAGCCCCAGCATTTT. Translating it yields CASSQVGVQPQHF.

V is TRBV27 and J is TRBJ2-1, with TRBD1 identical over 9 bases. Germline CDR1 and CDR2: MNHEY and SMNVEV (reference sequence). V lost 4 bases and J lost 4; bases outside the gene matches: 17. This CDR3 comprises 19 residues. CDR3 in amino acids: CASSSYGGLRDRAYNEQFF. CDR3 sequence (DNA): TGTGCCAGCAGTTCCTACGGGGGGTTACGGGACAGGGCGTACAATGAGCAGTTCTTC.

The rearrangement joins TRBV4-3 to TRBJ1-5; possible D gene TRBD1, 5 bases. The CDR3 covers 15 residues. The germline V gene has CDR1 LGHNA and CDR2 YSLEER. Trimming shortened V by 0 bases and J by 7 bases, and 13 bases separated the two germline ends. The CDR3 is CASSQETSAGQPQHF. Here the CDR3 DNA reads TGCGCCAGCAGCCAAGAGACCAGCGCAGGGCAGCCCCAGCATTTT.

The genes are TRBV29-1 and TRBJ1-1, with unresolved D. V lost 2 bases and J lost 0, with 7 bases in between. The CDR3 runs 13 residues. Looked up from germline, CDR1 is SQVTM and CDR2 is ANQGSEA. Here the CDR3 reads CSVETSLNTEAFF. The CDR3 nucleotides are TGCAGCGTTGAAACGAGTCTGAACACTGAAGCTTTCTTT.

This rearrangement joins TRBV21-1 to TRBJ1-1; TRBD1 is the table's D call and was not checked against the DNA. TRBV21-1 has pseudogene status. The CDR3 has 16 residues. The CDR3 DNA follows: TGTGCCAGCAGCAAAGTGGGCAGGGGCTGGAGCACTGAAGCTTTCTTT. Its protein is CASSKVGRGWSTEAFF.